One and the same sample provided the 5 T cell receptor beta chains below, sequenced in a study of T cell changes during pregnancy in multiple sclerosis. Libraries were prepared by immunoSEQ multiplex PCR; TCRdb keeps only in-frame clonotypes and omits some of them. The sample holds about 20,000 clones; more than 85% are singletons and the top ten take about 0.6%. Specimen: CD4+ T cells from peripheral blood mononuclear cells, collected after pregnancy. All receptors come from a female donor in good health, enrolled as a control in a pregnancy study.

This chain uses TRBV7-2 with TRBJ2-7, with D possibly being TRBD2 (6 bases). This CDR3 region has 13 residues. Germline CDR1 and CDR2: SGHTA and FQGNSA. Trimming took off 4 bases at V and 6 bases at J, with 13 bases between the two ends. The DNA of the CDR3 is TGTGCCAGCAGCTCGGGACTCCCTAGCGAGCAGTACTTC. Translated: CASSSGLPSEQYF.

The rearrangement joins TRBV15 to TRBJ2-1; TRBD2 aligns across 14 bases. The length of the CDR3 is 18 residues. The ends lost 9 bases at V and 2 bases at J; junction bases unmatched: 12. Germline CDR1 LNHNV, CDR2 YYDKDF (reference sequence). The CDR3: CATGQTSGREGPYNEQFF. The CDR3 DNA reads as TGTGCCACTGGTCAGACTAGCGGGAGGGAGGGCCCCTACAATGAGCAGTTCTTC.

This clone was observed a single time. The rearrangement uses TRBV5-6 and TRBJ2-3, with D maybe TRBD1 (6 bases). This CDR3 spans 15 amino acids. Germline loops: CDR1 SGHDT, CDR2 YYEEEE. Trimming shortened V by 4 bases and J by 2 bases, and 14 bases separated the two germline ends. The chain's CDR3 is CASSPQGPLTDTQYF. CDR3 DNA: TGTGCCAGCAGCCCTCAGGGGCCTCTCACAGATACGCAGTATTTT.

This chain uses TRBV11-2 with TRBJ2-1, with a weak D call TRBD1 (6 bases). Trimming left V 6 bases short and J 0 bases short, with 15 bases between. The germline V gene has CDR1 SGHAT and CDR2 FQNNGV. This CDR3 has 16 residues. CDR3 amino acids: CASRLLRGRSYNEQFF. The CDR3 nucleotides read TGTGCCAGCAGGCTACTCAGGGGTCGCTCCTACAATGAGCAGTTCTTC. The variable domain in full, completed from reference TRBV11-2 and TRBJ2-1, reads EAGVAQSPRYKIIEKRQSVAFWCNPISGHATLYWYQQILGQGPKLLIQFQNNGVVDDSQLPKDRFSAERLKGVDSTLKIQPAKLEDSAVYLCASRLLRGRSYNEQFFGPGTRLTVL.

This clone was seen a single time. The rearrangement uses TRBV4-3 and TRBJ2-1; the D gene is possibly TRBD1 (6 bases). V was cut by 0 bases and J by 6 bases, with 6 bases left in between. Germline values: CDR1 LGHNA, CDR2 YSLEER. The CDR3 length is 13 residues. This CDR3 reads CASSQEGANEQFF. In DNA form, the CDR3 reads TGCGCCAGCAGCCAAGAGGGGGCCAATGAGCAGTTCTTC.